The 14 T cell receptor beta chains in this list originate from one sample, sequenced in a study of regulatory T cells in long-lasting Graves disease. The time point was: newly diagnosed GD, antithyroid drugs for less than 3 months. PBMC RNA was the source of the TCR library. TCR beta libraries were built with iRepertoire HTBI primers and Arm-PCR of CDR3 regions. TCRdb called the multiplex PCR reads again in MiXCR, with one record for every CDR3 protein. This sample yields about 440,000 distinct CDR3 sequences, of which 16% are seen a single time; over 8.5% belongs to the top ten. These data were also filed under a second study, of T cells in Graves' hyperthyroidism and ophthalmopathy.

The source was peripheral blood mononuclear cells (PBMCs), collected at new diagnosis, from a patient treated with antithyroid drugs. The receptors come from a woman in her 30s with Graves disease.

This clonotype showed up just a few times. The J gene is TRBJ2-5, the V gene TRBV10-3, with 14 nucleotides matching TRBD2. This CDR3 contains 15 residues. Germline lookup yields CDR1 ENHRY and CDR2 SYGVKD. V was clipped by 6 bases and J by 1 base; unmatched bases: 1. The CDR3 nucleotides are TGTGCCATCAGGGGGACTAGCGGGAGCCAAGAGACCCAGTACTTC. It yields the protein CAIRGTSGSQETQYF.

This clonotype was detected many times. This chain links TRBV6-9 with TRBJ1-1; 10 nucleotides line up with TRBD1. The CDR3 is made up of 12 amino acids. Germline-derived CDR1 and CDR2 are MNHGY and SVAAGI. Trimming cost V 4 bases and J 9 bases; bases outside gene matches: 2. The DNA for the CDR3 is TGTGCCAGCAGTTGGGGACAGGGGAAAGCTTTCTTT. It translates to CASSWGQGKAFF.

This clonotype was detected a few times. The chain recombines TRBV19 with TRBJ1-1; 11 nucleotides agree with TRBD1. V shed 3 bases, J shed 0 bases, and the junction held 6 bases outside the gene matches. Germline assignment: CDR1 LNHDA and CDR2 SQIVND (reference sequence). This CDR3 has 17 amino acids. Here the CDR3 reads CASSMDRGRLVNTEAFF. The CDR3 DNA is TGTGCCAGTAGTATGGACAGGGGGCGCTTGGTGAACACTGAAGCTTTCTTT.

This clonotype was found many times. The CDR3, as DNA: TGTGCCAGCAGTTTGTTACAGGGGAGAAATGAAAAACTGTTTTTT. Translated, it gives CASSLLQGRNEKLFF. This sequence joins TRBV28 and TRBJ1-4, with 7 bases matching TRBD1. This CDR3 is built from 15 residues. CDR1 is MDHEN, CDR2 SYDVKM, per germline. Trimming took 3 bases from V and 5 from J; bases not matched to a gene: 6.

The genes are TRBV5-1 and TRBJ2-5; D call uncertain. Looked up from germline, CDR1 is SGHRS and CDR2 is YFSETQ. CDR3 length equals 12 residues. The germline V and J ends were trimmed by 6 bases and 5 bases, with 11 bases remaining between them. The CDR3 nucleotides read TGCGCCAGCAACTTAAAGCGCGAGACCCAGTACTTC. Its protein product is CASNLKRETQYF.

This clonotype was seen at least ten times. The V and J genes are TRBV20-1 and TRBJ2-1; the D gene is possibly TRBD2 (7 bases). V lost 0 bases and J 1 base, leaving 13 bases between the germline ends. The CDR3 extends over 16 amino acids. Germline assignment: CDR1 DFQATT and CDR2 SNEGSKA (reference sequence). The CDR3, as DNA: TGCAGTGCTAGAGATCTAGGGGGAGGGTCCTACAATGAGCAGTTCTTC. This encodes CSARDLGGGSYNEQFF.

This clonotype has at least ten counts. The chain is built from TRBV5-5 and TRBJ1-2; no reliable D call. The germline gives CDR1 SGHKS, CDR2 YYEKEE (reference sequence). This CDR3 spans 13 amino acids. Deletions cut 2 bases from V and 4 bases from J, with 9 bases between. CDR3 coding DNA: TGTGCCAGCAGCTTAAAGGGCTTCTATGGCTACACCTTC. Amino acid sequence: CASSLKGFYGYTF.

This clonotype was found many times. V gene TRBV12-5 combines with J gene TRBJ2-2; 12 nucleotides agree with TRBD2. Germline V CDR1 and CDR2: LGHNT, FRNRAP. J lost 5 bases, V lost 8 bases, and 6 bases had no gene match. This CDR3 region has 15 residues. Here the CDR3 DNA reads TGTGCTAGTTCTAGCGGGAGGGCAGGAACCGGGGAGCTGTTTTTT. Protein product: CASSSGRAGTGELFF.

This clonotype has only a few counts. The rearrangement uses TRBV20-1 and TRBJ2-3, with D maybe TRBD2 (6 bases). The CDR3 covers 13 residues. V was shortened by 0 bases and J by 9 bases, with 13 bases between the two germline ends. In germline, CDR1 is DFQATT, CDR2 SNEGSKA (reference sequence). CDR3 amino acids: CSARDGGPGTQYF. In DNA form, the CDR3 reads TGCAGTGCTAGAGACGGAGGGCCTGGCACGCAGTATTTT.

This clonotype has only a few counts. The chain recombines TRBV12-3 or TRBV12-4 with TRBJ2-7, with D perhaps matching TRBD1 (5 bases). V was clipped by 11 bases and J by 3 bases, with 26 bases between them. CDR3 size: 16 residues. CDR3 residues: CAGKTGGGILSYEQYF. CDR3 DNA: TGTGCCGGCAAAACAGGCGGTGGAATACTTAGCTACGAGCAGTACTTC.

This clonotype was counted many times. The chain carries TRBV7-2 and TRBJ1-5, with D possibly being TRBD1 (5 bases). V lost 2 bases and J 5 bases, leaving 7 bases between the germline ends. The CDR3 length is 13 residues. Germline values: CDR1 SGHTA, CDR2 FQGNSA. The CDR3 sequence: CASSLLQDQPQHF. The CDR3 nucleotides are TGTGCCAGCAGCTTACTACAGGATCAGCCCCAGCATTTT. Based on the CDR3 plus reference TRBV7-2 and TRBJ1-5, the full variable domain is GAGVSQSPSNKVTEKGKDVELRCDPISGHTALYWYRQSLGQGLEFLIYFQGNSAPDKSGLPSDRFSAERTGGSVSTLTIQRTQQEDSAVYLCASSLLQDQPQHFGDGTRLSIL.

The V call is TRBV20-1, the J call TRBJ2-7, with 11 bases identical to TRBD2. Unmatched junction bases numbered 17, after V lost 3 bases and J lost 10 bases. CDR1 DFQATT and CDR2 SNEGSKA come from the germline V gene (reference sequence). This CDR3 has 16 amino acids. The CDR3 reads CSASSLFLGLAETQYF. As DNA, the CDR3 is TGCAGTGCTAGTAGTTTATTCTTGGGACTAGCGGAAACCCAGTACTTC.

CDR3 sequence (DNA): TGTGCCAGCAGCTTTCACAGGTTTAACGGCGGGGAGCTGTTTTTT. Translation gives CASSFHRFNGGELFF. V is TRBV7-6 and J is TRBJ2-2, with a weak D call TRBD1 (5 bases). Germline assignment: CDR1 SGHVS and CDR2 FNYEAQ. V was clipped by 3 bases and J by 7 bases, with 15 bases between them. This CDR3 spans 15 amino acids.

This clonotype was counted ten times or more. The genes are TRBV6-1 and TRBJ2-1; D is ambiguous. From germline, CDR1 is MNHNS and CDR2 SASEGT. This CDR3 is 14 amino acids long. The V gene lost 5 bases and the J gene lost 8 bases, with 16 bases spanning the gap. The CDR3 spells CASSQSSVFDEQFF. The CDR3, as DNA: TGTGCCAGCAGTCAAAGCTCCGTATTCGATGAGCAGTTCTTC.